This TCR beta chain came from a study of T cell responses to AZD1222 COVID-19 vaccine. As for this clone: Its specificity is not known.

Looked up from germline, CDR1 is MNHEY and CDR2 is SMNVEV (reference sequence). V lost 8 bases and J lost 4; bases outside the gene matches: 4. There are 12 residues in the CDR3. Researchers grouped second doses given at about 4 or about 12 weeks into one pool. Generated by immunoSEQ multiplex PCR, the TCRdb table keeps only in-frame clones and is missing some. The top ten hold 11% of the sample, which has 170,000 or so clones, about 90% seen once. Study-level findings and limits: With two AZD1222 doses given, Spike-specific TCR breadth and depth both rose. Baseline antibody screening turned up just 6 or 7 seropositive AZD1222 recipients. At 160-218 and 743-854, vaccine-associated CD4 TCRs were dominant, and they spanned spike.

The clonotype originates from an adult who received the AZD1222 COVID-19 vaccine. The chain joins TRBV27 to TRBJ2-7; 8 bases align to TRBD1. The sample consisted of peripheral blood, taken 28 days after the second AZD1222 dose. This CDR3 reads CASAGQAYEQYF. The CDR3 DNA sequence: TGTGCCAGCGCGGGACAGGCTTACGAGCAGTACTTC.